This TCR beta chain comes out of a study of blood T cell repertoires in COVID-19. The assay was immunoSEQ multiplex PCR, and TCRdb's table has in-frame clones only and misses some. The repertoire consists of more than 150,000 clones, with 86% occurring once and the leading ten covering around 8.3%. This clone is a singleton in its sample. V dropped 8 bases and J dropped 8 bases, with 15 bases sitting between them. From germline, CDR1 is SNHLY and CDR2 FYNNEI. The CDR3 has 13 amino acids. V and J are TRBV2 and TRBJ1-4; the D is unclear. The sample comprised peripheral blood. The origin of this receptor is a man aged 60 to 75 with acute or convalescent COVID-19. The CDR3 region is CASGRGPSEKLFF. The CDR3 DNA follows: TGTGCCAGCGGCAGAGGGCCATCGGAAAAACTGTTTTTT.